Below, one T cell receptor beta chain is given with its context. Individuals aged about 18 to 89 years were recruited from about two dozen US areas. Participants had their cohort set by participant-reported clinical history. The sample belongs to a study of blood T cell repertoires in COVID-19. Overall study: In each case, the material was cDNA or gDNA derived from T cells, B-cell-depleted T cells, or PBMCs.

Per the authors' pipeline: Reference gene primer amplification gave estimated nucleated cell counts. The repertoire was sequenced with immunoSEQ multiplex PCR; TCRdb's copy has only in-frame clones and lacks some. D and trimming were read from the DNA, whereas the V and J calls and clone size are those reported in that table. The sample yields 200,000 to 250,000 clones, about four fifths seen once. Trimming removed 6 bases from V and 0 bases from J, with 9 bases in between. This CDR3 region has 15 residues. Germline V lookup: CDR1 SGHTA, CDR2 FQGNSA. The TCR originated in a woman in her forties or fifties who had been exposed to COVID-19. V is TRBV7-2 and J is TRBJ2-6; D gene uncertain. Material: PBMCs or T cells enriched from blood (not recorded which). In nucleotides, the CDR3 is TGTGCCAGCAGTCGAGGAAACTCTGGGGCCAACGTCCTGACTTTC. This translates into CASSRGNSGANVLTF. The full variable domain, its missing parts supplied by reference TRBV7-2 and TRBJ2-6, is GAGVSQSPSNKVTEKGKDVELRCDPISGHTALYWYRQSLGQGLEFLIYFQGNSAPDKSGLPSDRFSAERTGGSVSTLTIQRTQQEDSAVYLCASSRGNSGANVLTFGAGSRLTVL.